This T cell receptor beta chain was profiled in a study of lymphopenia after photon versus proton radiotherapy. Study findings and constraints: Under photons, naive T cells and diversity fell while effector/memory populations rose. Authors raise, but do not show, better survival with proton therapy. Post-nadir diversity loss with photons came from oligoclonal expansion, particularly CD8+ Temra cells.

Note on this clone: No antigen is known for it.

Some clones are missing from TCRdb's copy, which holds only in-frame ones; the method was immunoSEQ multiplex PCR. The sample has 65,000 to 90,000 clones, less than 95% seen once. The sequencing here drew on peripheral blood, taken from a patient treated with photon-based radiotherapy. This receptor was obtained from a woman aged 40 to 55 with cholangiocarcinoma.

In DNA form, the CDR3 reads TGTGCCAGCAGTTCTTCCGGGACAGGTTCGAGCCTCCACTTT. Residues: CASSSSGTGSSLHF. This chain links TRBV28 with TRBJ1-6, with 8 bases that match TRBD1. V was clipped by 4 bases and J by 15 bases; unmatched bases: 11. This CDR3 spans 14 amino acids. CDR1 is MDHEN, CDR2 SYDVKM, per germline.